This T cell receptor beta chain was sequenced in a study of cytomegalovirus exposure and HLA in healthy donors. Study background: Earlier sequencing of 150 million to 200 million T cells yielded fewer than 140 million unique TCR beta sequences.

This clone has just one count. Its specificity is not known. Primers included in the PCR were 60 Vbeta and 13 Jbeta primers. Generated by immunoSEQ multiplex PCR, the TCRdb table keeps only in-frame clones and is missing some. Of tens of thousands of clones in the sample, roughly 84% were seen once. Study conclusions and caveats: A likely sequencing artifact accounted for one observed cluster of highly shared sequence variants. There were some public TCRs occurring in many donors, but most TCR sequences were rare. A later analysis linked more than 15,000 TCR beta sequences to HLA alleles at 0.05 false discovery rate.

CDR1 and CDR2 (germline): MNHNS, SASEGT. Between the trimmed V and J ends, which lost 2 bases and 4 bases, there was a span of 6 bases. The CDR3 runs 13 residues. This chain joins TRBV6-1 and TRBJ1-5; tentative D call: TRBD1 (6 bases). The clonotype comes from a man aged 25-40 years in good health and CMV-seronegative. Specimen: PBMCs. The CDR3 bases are TGTGCCAGCAGTGAAAGGGGGAATCAGCCCCAGCATTTT. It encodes CASSERGNQPQHF.